These T cell receptor beta chains were read from a single sample in a study of post-analysis software for immune sequencing data. Via MiXCR, TCRdb re-called the PCR reads, giving one row per CDR3 protein. In the table there are 600,000 to 700,000 distinct CDR3 sequences, approximately 59% of which are singletons. Sequencing was performed on blood. Source of these receptors: a girl aged 2-9 years with multiple sclerosis. Each CDR3 is given with its conserved first and last residue. The D gene is left open where the match is weak. The size entry is marked missing in some rows and otherwise reads once, few, many or a size class.

cdr3_aa: CASSYTGGDQFF
cdr3_nt: TGTGCCAGCAGTTATACAGGGGGCGATCAGTTCTTC
j_call: TRBJ2-1
cdr3_length: 12
v_call: TRBV6-6
d_call: TRBD1
clone_size: NA

cdr3_aa: CSVEGPLVNEQFF
cdr3_nt: TGCAGCGTTGAAGGGCCGTTGGTCAATGAGCAGTTCTTC
j_call: TRBJ2-1
cdr3_length: 13
v_call: TRBV29-1
d_call: NA
clone_size: NA

cdr3_aa: CASSRNLKRELSLGANVLTF
cdr3_nt: TGCGCCAGCAGTCGGAACTTAAAGCGGGAGCTGTCTCTGGGGGCCAACGTCCTGACTTTC
j_call: TRBJ2-6
cdr3_length: 20
v_call: TRBV5-1
d_call: TRBD2
clone_size: few

cdr3_aa: CSAADGGETQYF
cdr3_nt: TGCAGCGCCGCAGACGGGGGAGAGACCCAGTACTTC
j_call: TRBJ2-5
cdr3_length: 12
v_call: TRBV29-1
d_call: NA
clone_size: few

cdr3_aa: CSVVMVRKNTEAFF
cdr3_nt: TGCAGCGTTGTTATGGTCAGGAAGAACACTGAAGCTTTCTTT
j_call: TRBJ1-1
cdr3_length: 14
v_call: TRBV29-1
d_call: NA
clone_size: few

cdr3_aa: CATSAVTGSYNEQFF
cdr3_nt: TGTGCCACCAGTGCCGTCACCGGGTCCTACAATGAGCAGTTCTTC
j_call: TRBJ2-1
cdr3_length: 15
v_call: TRBV24-1
d_call: NA
clone_size: once

cdr3_aa: CTSGGGAGGQPQHF
cdr3_nt: TGTACCAGCGGAGGTGGGGCGGGTGGTCAGCCCCAGCATTTT
j_call: TRBJ1-5
cdr3_length: 14
v_call: TRBV7-9
d_call: NA
clone_size: NA

cdr3_aa: CSAKGDGYTF
cdr3_nt: TGCAGTGCTAAAGGGGACGGCTACACCTTC
j_call: TRBJ1-2
cdr3_length: 10
v_call: TRBV20-1
d_call: NA
clone_size: NA

cdr3_aa: CASNRARNSDEQYF
cdr3_nt: TGTGCCAGCAATCGGGCTAGGAATAGCGACGAGCAGTACTTC
j_call: TRBJ2-7
cdr3_length: 14
v_call: TRBV2
d_call: NA
clone_size: NA

cdr3_aa: CASSVSPGSRTDTQYF
cdr3_nt: TGTGCCAGCAGCGTATCCCCAGGATCCCGGACAGATACGCAGTATTTT
j_call: TRBJ2-3
cdr3_length: 16
v_call: TRBV9
d_call: NA
clone_size: NA

cdr3_aa: CSVLGTSHKSYNEQFF
cdr3_nt: TGCAGCGTTTTGGGGACTAGTCATAAAAGCTACAATGAGCAGTTCTTC
j_call: TRBJ2-1
cdr3_length: 16
v_call: TRBV29-1
d_call: TRBD2
clone_size: NA

cdr3_aa: CASSKDRVDTEAFF
cdr3_nt: TGCGCCAGCAGCAAGGACAGGGTTGACACTGAAGCTTTCTTT
j_call: TRBJ1-1
cdr3_length: 14
v_call: TRBV5-1
d_call: TRBD1
clone_size: NA

cdr3_aa: CASSLVHDSYNEQFF
cdr3_nt: TGTGCCAGCAGCTTAGTTCATGACAGCTACAATGAGCAGTTCTTC
j_call: TRBJ2-1
cdr3_length: 15
v_call: TRBV7-6
d_call: NA
clone_size: NA

cdr3_aa: CASPPGTGPYEQYF
cdr3_nt: TGTGCCAGCCCTCCAGGGACAGGGCCCTACGAGCAGTACTTC
j_call: TRBJ2-7
cdr3_length: 14
v_call: TRBV4-2
d_call: TRBD1
clone_size: NA

cdr3_aa: CASSFRGRDTQYF
cdr3_nt: TGTGCCAGCAGCTTCAGGGGGCGGGATACGCAGTATTTT
j_call: TRBJ2-3
cdr3_length: 13
v_call: TRBV13
d_call: TRBD1
clone_size: NA

cdr3_aa: CASSFGLAGLSYNEQFF
cdr3_nt: TGCGCCAGCAGCTTTGGACTAGCGGGACTCTCCTACAATGAGCAGTTCTTC
j_call: TRBJ2-1
cdr3_length: 17
v_call: TRBV5-1
d_call: TRBD2
clone_size: NA

cdr3_aa: CSVDWTAETQYF
cdr3_nt: TGCAGCGTTGATTGGACAGCCGAGACCCAGTACTTC
j_call: TRBJ2-5
cdr3_length: 12
v_call: TRBV29-1
d_call: NA
clone_size: NA

cdr3_aa: CASSQDEAAQETQYF
cdr3_nt: TGTGCCAGCAGCCAAGACGAGGCAGCCCAAGAGACCCAGTACTTC
j_call: TRBJ2-5
cdr3_length: 15
v_call: TRBV14
d_call: NA
clone_size: NA

cdr3_aa: CASSLGSGTSQETQYF
cdr3_nt: TGTGCCAGCAGCTTAGGTTCCGGGACATCCCAAGAGACCCAGTACTTC
j_call: TRBJ2-5
cdr3_length: 16
v_call: TRBV11-2
d_call: NA
clone_size: NA

cdr3_aa: CASSEAFVPGFGPAQRSTDTQYF
cdr3_nt: TGTGCCAGCAGTGAAGCGTTCGTTCCCGGCTTTGGACCCGCTCAGCGGAGCACAGATACGCAGTATTTT
j_call: TRBJ2-3
cdr3_length: 23
v_call: TRBV2
d_call: NA
clone_size: few

cdr3_aa: CSVGASRDSYGYTF
cdr3_nt: TGCAGCGTTGGGGCGAGTCGGGACAGCTATGGCTACACCTTC
j_call: TRBJ1-2
cdr3_length: 14
v_call: TRBV29-1
d_call: TRBD1
clone_size: NA

cdr3_aa: CSATVTRGNIQYF
cdr3_nt: TGCAGTGCGACCGTTACCCGGGGGAACATTCAGTACTTC
j_call: TRBJ2-4
cdr3_length: 13
v_call: TRBV20-1
d_call: NA
clone_size: NA

cdr3_aa: CSARLPGFMQETQYF
cdr3_nt: TGCAGTGCTAGACTACCGGGCTTCATGCAAGAGACCCAGTACTTC
j_call: TRBJ2-5
cdr3_length: 15
v_call: TRBV20-1
d_call: NA
clone_size: NA

cdr3_aa: CASSRGTSGRGNEQFF
cdr3_nt: TGTGCCAGCAGCCGGGGGACTAGCGGGAGGGGCAATGAGCAGTTCTTC
j_call: TRBJ2-1
cdr3_length: 16
v_call: TRBV6-2/TRBV6-3
d_call: TRBD2
clone_size: NA

cdr3_aa: CASSQDTLRNSNQPQHF
cdr3_nt: TGTGCCAGCAGCCAAGATACCCTACGAAATAGCAATCAGCCCCAGCATTTT
j_call: TRBJ1-5
cdr3_length: 17
v_call: TRBV3-1
d_call: NA
clone_size: NA

cdr3_aa: CASSFLGGNNEQFF
cdr3_nt: TGTGCCAGCAGCTTCCTGGGCGGGAACAATGAGCAGTTCTTC
j_call: TRBJ2-1
cdr3_length: 14
v_call: TRBV11-2
d_call: NA
clone_size: NA

cdr3_aa: CSAPSGLAGGDTQYF
cdr3_nt: TGCAGTGCTCCCTCGGGACTAGCGGGAGGGGATACGCAGTATTTT
j_call: TRBJ2-3
cdr3_length: 15
v_call: TRBV20-1
d_call: TRBD2
clone_size: NA

cdr3_aa: CSVVGIVQETQYF
cdr3_nt: TGCAGCGTTGTGGGTATAGTCCAAGAGACCCAGTACTTC
j_call: TRBJ2-5
cdr3_length: 13
v_call: TRBV29-1
d_call: NA
clone_size: few

cdr3_aa: CASSPDWGSEAFF
cdr3_nt: TGTGCCAGCAGTCCCGATTGGGGGAGTGAAGCTTTCTTT
j_call: TRBJ1-1
cdr3_length: 13
v_call: TRBV7-2
d_call: NA
clone_size: NA

cdr3_aa: CASVQVVGNYGYTF
cdr3_nt: TGTGCCAGCGTCCAGGTCGTCGGTAACTATGGCTACACCTTC
j_call: TRBJ1-2
cdr3_length: 14
v_call: TRBV6-1
d_call: NA
clone_size: NA

cdr3_aa: CSASTRGSEETQYF
cdr3_nt: TGCAGTGCTAGTACCCGGGGGAGCGAAGAGACCCAGTACTTC
j_call: TRBJ2-5
cdr3_length: 14
v_call: TRBV20-1
d_call: NA
clone_size: NA